This TCR beta chain was sequenced during a study of cytomegalovirus exposure and HLA in healthy donors. Background on the study: Earlier, roughly 120 million unique TCR beta sequences were recovered from 170 million or so T cells by an analysis. Notes on the study in general: Segments of the TCR beta V type were, in most cases, productive about 90% or about 30% of the time in an earlier analysis. Some TCR beta chains (around 180 of them) were listed as cytomegalovirus-associated.

CDR1 SQVTM and CDR2 ANQGSEA come from the germline V gene. Trimming took off 7 bases at V and 1 base at J, with 17 bases between the two ends. This CDR3 region has 15 residues. With regard to this clone: As yet, its antigen is unknown.

The PCR contained 60 Vbeta and 13 Jbeta primers. Clones were read by immunoSEQ multiplex PCR, and TCRdb kept only the in-frame ones, dropping some. The table includes over 200,000 clones, more than 65% detected once. The clonotype comes from a woman under 40 in good health and CMV-seronegative. Specimen: PBMCs. The rearrangement uses TRBV29-1 and TRBJ2-1; tentatively, D is TRBD2 (5 bases). CDR3 loop: CSAGERRPSYNEQFF. The CDR3 DNA reads TGCAGCGCCGGGGAGCGAAGGCCTTCCTACAATGAGCAGTTCTTC.